One and the same sample provided the 21 T cell receptor beta chains below, sequenced in a study of T-cell reconstitution after alpha-beta-depleted transplantation in children. Molecular barcoding with unique molecular identifiers was used for the TCRbeta library. Each CDR3 protein is one row after TCRdb ran MiXCR on the PCR reads. This sample yields 250,000 to 350,000 distinct CDR3 sequences, of which more than 8% are seen a single time; about 9.4% belongs to the top ten. The sample here was PBMCs from the stem cell graft donor, taken from the stem cell graft. The receptor source for this set is a human donor who donated a stem cell graft to a child with SCID.

A note on this clonotype: This may be a read error: a much more frequent sequence differs by one nucleotide. The rearrangement links TRBV11-2 to TRBJ1-4; TRBD1 is a possible D gene (5 bases). Germline CDR1 and CDR2: SGHAT and FQNNGV. CDR3 size: 15 residues. In nucleotides, the CDR3 is TGTGCCAGCAGCCTGTCTGGGGGGACCTTTGAAAAACTGTCTTTT. Translating it yields CASSLSGGTFEKLSF. Full variable domain (remainder filled in from reference TRBV11-2 and TRBJ1-4): EAGVAQSPRYKIIEKRQSVAFWCNPISGHATLYWYQQILGQGPKLLIQFQNNGVVDDSQLPKDRFSAERLKGVDSTLKIQPAKLEDSAVYLCASSLSGGTFEKLSFGSGTQLSVL.

This rearrangement joins TRBV7-9 to TRBJ1-4; TRBD1 matches at 7 bases. The CDR3 runs 16 residues. The V gene end was trimmed by 4 bases and the J gene end by 7 bases; junction bases not matched to a gene: 12. CDR1 is SEHNR, CDR2 FQNEAQ, per germline (reference sequence). The CDR3 region is CASSSRTGGDGEKLFF. CDR3 sequence (DNA): TGTGCCAGCAGCTCCAGGACAGGAGGGGATGGTGAAAAACTGTTTTTT.

The sample holds many counts of this clonotype. The chain has TRBV10-3 and TRBJ2-1, with TRBD2 identical over 8 bases. CDR1 and CDR2 from the germline V gene are ENHRY and SYGVKD. The CDR3 has 14 residues. V lost 8 bases to trimming and J lost 5 bases; unmatched junction nucleotides: 8. CDR3 DNA sequence: TGTGCCATCGGGGGACTAGGAGGAAACAATGAGCAGTTCTTC. Translation gives CAIGGLGGNNEQFF.

This clonotype has only a few counts. The J gene is TRBJ2-3, the V gene TRBV10-3; perhaps TRBD2 as D (6 bases). Trimming removed 0 bases at V and 2 bases at J, with 24 bases between. Germline CDR1 reads ENHRY; CDR2 reads SYGVKD. CDR3 length: 20 residues. Written as DNA, the CDR3 is TGTGCCATCAGTGAGTCAGGGAGGACTCACTTCCCCGGCATCACAGATACGCAGTATTTT. It yields the protein CAISESGRTHFPGITDTQYF.

This clonotype was counted a few times. This chain uses TRBV20-1 with TRBJ2-1, with 7 bases aligning to TRBD2. Germline CDR1 is DFQATT and CDR2 is SNEGSKA (reference sequence). Trimming took 0 bases from V and 6 from J; bases not matched to a gene: 8. CDR3 length: 15 residues. The CDR3 nucleotides are TGCAGTGCTAGAGATCCCAGCGGGACCCCCAATGAGCAGTTCTTC. Amino acids: CSARDPSGTPNEQFF.

The chain employs TRBV10-3 and TRBJ2-2, with 8 bases fitting TRBD1. The V segment lost 5 bases and the J segment 0 bases; nucleotides outside the gene matches: 20. From germline, CDR1 is ENHRY and CDR2 SYGVKD. The CDR3 length is 21 residues. The CDR3: CAISTNPTDREVASNTGELFF. DNA of the CDR3: TGTGCCATCAGTACCAACCCCACGGACAGGGAGGTAGCCTCGAACACCGGGGAGCTGTTTTTT.

This clonotype was counted between two and nine times. The genes are TRBV7-3 and TRBJ2-2, with unresolved D. Germline V CDR1 and CDR2: SGHTA, FQGTGA. V lost 5 bases and J lost 6, with 7 bases in between. The length of the CDR3 is 12 residues. The CDR3 spells CASSLHSGELFF. Here the CDR3 DNA reads TGTGCCAGCAGCCTCCACTCCGGGGAGCTGTTTTTT.

This clonotype turned up a few times. The V gene is TRBV12-3 or TRBV12-4, the J gene TRBJ2-5; TRBD1 is a possible D gene (6 bases). The CDR3 contains 13 residues. V lost 7 bases and J lost 5, with 14 bases in between. The CDR3 loop reads CASTRGVGETQYF. CDR3 in DNA: TGTGCCAGCACCAGGGGAGTTGGGGAGACCCAGTACTTC.

CDR3: CASSPLTGFSGANVLTF. The CDR3 DNA reads as TGCGCCAGCAGCCCCCTGACAGGGTTCTCTGGGGCCAACGTCCTGACTTTC. V usage is TRBV5-1 and J usage is TRBJ2-6; the match to TRBD1 covers 7 bases. The trim removed 4 bases at V and 0 bases at J, leaving 7 bases unmatched. This CDR3 region has 17 residues. The V gene's germline CDR1 is SGHRS and CDR2 YFSETQ.

Note on this clonotype: A read error may explain this, as a much larger clone is one base away. The J gene is TRBJ2-7, the V gene TRBV12-3 or TRBV12-4, with D hard to call. CDR3 size: 14 residues. V lost 3 bases to trimming and J lost 3 bases, with 12 bases between them. The CDR3 region is CASSFGRALYEQYF. DNA of the CDR3: TGTGCCAGCAGTTTTGGGCGTGCCCTCTACGAGCAGTACTTC.

The chain combines TRBV7-9 with TRBJ2-7; TRBD2 is a possible D gene (6 bases). CDR1 SEHNR and CDR2 FQNEAQ come from the germline V gene (reference sequence). This CDR3 is 15 amino acids long. Between the trimmed V and J ends, which lost 5 bases and 5 bases, there was a span of 19 bases. The CDR3 DNA is TGTGCCAGCAGCCTCCGGGGGTCTACCCTGAACGAGCAGTACTTC. Residues: CASSLRGSTLNEQYF.

The V and J genes are TRBV7-8 and TRBJ1-1; weak D call: TRBD1 (6 bases). The V gene's germline CDR1 is SGHVS and CDR2 FQNEAQ. V gave up 5 bases and J gave up 7 bases, with 17 bases separating them. This CDR3 contains 14 residues. The CDR3, as DNA: TGTGCCAGCAGCGCCGGGACAAGCACCTATGAAGCTTTCTTT. Encoded protein: CASSAGTSTYEAFF.

This clonotype was picked up many times. The V call is TRBV5-5, the J call TRBJ1-1; D gene ambiguous. Germline-derived CDR1 and CDR2 are SGHKS and YYEKEE (reference sequence). Trimming shortened V by 0 bases and J by 0 bases, and 9 bases separated the two germline ends. The CDR3 is made up of 15 amino acids. The CDR3 region is CASSLDSLMNTEAFF. DNA for the CDR3: TGTGCCAGCAGCTTGGACAGTCTCATGAACACTGAAGCTTTCTTT.

This clonotype showed up many times. V and J are TRBV11-1 and TRBJ2-6, with 10 bases matching TRBD2. The CDR3 runs to 18 residues. Germline V gene lookup returns CDR1 SGHAT and CDR2 FQDESV (reference sequence). Trimming took 0 bases from V and 0 from J; bases not matched to a gene: 2. The DNA of the CDR3 is TGTGCCAGCAGCTTAGCACTAGCGGGAAACTCTGGGGCCAACGTCCTGACTTTC. This translates into CASSLALAGNSGANVLTF.

This clonotype has more than one count but fewer than ten. The chain couples TRBV6-4 to TRBJ2-1; the D gene is possibly TRBD1 (6 bases). Looked up from germline, CDR1 is MRHNA and CDR2 is SNTAGT. V gave up 5 bases and J gave up 10 bases, with 15 bases separating them. CDR3 size: 13 residues. CDR3 in amino acids: CASSSLRGGEQFF. The CDR3 coding sequence is TGTGCCAGCAGTTCCCTCAGGGGTGGGGAGCAGTTCTTC.

This chain uses TRBV9 with TRBJ2-3; no clear D gene. Germline V gene sequence: CDR1 SGDLS, CDR2 YYNGEE. CDR3 size: 15 residues. V was cut by 1 base and J by 0 bases, with 9 bases left in between. The CDR3 region is CASSVPARSTDTQYF. DNA of the CDR3: TGTGCCAGCAGCGTACCCGCCAGGAGCACAGATACGCAGTATTTT.

The V and J genes are TRBV19 and TRBJ2-3; tentatively, D is TRBD1 or TRBD2 (5 bases each). The CDR3 sequence is 14 residues long. Germline CDR1 and CDR2: LNHDA and SQIVND (reference sequence). Deletions cut 3 bases from V and 2 bases from J, with 9 bases between. CDR3 sequence: CASSISGTTDTQYF. CDR3 DNA: TGTGCCAGTAGTATTTCGGGGACCACAGATACGCAGTATTTT.

In this sample, this clonotype turned up many times. The CDR3 sequence: CASRRALAGPTDTQYF. The CDR3, as DNA: TGCGCCAGCAGGAGGGCGCTAGCGGGACCCACAGATACGCAGTATTTT. The chain joins TRBV5-1 to TRBJ2-3; 9 bases are a match to TRBD2. The CDR3 loop spans 16 amino acids. Germline values: CDR1 SGHRS, CDR2 YFSETQ. Trimming cost V 5 bases and J 2 bases; bases outside gene matches: 9.

This rearrangement joins TRBV6-5 to TRBJ1-2; 7 nucleotides line up with TRBD1. The CDR3 has 14 residues. The V segment lost 6 bases and the J segment 3 bases; nucleotides outside the gene matches: 7. Germline V gene data show CDR1 as MNHEY and CDR2 as SVGAGI. This CDR3 is CASRYTGVDYGYTF. In nucleotides, the CDR3 is TGTGCCAGCAGATATACAGGGGTTGACTATGGCTACACCTTC.

The chain has TRBV12-3 or TRBV12-4 and TRBJ2-5; D could derive from TRBD1 or TRBD2 (5 bases each). CDR3 length: 13 amino acids. Trimming removed 4 bases from V and 5 bases from J, with 11 bases in between. The CDR3 bases are TGTGCCAGCAGTTCCTCCAGGGAGGAGACCCAGTACTTC. The encoded protein is CASSSSREETQYF.

At least ten counts were recorded for this clonotype. The chain recombines TRBV6-5 with TRBJ1-1; the match to TRBD1 covers 7 bases. The CDR3 has 15 residues. Germline CDR1 is MNHEY and CDR2 is SVGAGI. Trimming at V came to 2 bases and at J to 5 bases, leaving 8 bases not matched to a gene. The CDR3 DNA sequence: TGTGCCAGCAGTTACGGGGACAGAAAAATAACTGAAGCTTTCTTT. Translation gives CASSYGDRKITEAFF.